These 17 T cell receptor beta chains were all obtained from the same sample, sequenced in a study of human T cells and chemical hapten exposure. Time point here: healthy volunteer bleed at 6 weeks. The template was total RNA from unfractionated whole blood. From the RACE reads, TCRdb called clonotypes with MiXCR, one entry per CDR3 protein. The sample has fewer than 100,000 distinct CDR3 sequences, 8.5% to 9.5% seen once. The specimen sequenced was whole blood. The receptors come from a female donor in good health. Some clones in this sample may be carry-over from other donors' samples.

The V and J genes are TRBV7-8 and TRBJ2-3; TRBD2 might be the D (6 bases). The germline CDR1 and CDR2 sequences are SGHVS and FQNEAQ. The CDR3 length is 14 residues. The V and J ends lost 5 bases and 6 bases respectively, with 15 bases between them. The CDR3 region is CASSPGGAGDTQYF. The CDR3 nucleotides read TGTGCCAGCAGCCCAGGAGGGGCTGGGGATACGCAGTATTTT. The full variable domain, in which reference TRBV7-8 and TRBJ2-3 provide the parts outside the CDR3, is GAGVSQSPRYKVAKRGQDVALRCDPISGHVSLFWYQQALGQGPEFLTYFQNEAQLDKSGLPSDRFFAERPEGSVSTLKIQRTQQEDSAVYLCASSPGGAGDTQYFGPGTRLTVL.

J is TRBJ2-7 and V is TRBV6-6; D is unclear. Deletions cut 6 bases from V and 2 bases from J, with 17 bases between. The germline V gene encodes CDR1 MNHNY and CDR2 SVGAGI (reference sequence). The CDR3 spans 15 residues. CDR3 DNA: TGTGCCAGCAGCATCAGGAGCCCAGGACCCTACGAGCAGTACTTC. Its protein is CASSIRSPGPYEQYF.

This clonotype was found a few times. J is TRBJ2-1 and V is TRBV10-3; possibly TRBD1 or TRBD2 for D (5 bases each). The CDR3 totals 15 residues. Trimming stripped 0 bases from V and 8 bases from J, with 14 bases between. Per the germline V gene, CDR1 is ENHRY and CDR2 is SYGVKD. The CDR3 DNA reads as TGTGCCATCAGTGAGTCGAACCGGGGACGGGATGAGCAGTTCTTC. Protein: CAISESNRGRDEQFF.

V is TRBV5-1 and J is TRBJ1-1, with no clear D. The length of the CDR3 is 15 residues. Per the germline V gene, CDR1 is SGHRS and CDR2 is YFSETQ. V shed 0 bases and J shed 2 bases, with 11 bases lying between them. CDR3 nucleotides: TGCGCCAGCAGCTTGGGGGGAGGCAGAAACACTGAAGCTTTCTTT. This sequence encodes CASSLGGGRNTEAFF.

This clonotype was seen many times. The chain employs TRBV10-3 and TRBJ1-2; D remains ambiguous. This CDR3 contains 12 residues. Deletions cut 6 bases from V and 7 bases from J, with 12 bases between. Germline V lookup: CDR1 ENHRY, CDR2 SYGVKD. The CDR3 sequence is CAIRVEGAGYTF. In DNA form, the CDR3 reads TGTGCCATCAGAGTAGAAGGCGCTGGCTACACCTTC.

This clonotype has a handful of counts. The V and J genes are TRBV18 and TRBJ1-1; 9 bases agree with TRBD1. Germline V gene lookup returns CDR1 KGHSH and CDR2 LQKENI. The ends lost 4 bases at V and 7 bases at J; junction bases unmatched: 4. This CDR3 has 13 residues. DNA of the CDR3: TGTGCCAGCTCACTCCGGGACAGGGATGAAGCTTTCTTT. Its translation: CASSLRDRDEAFF.

V is TRBV18 and J is TRBJ1-6; tentative D call: TRBD1 (5 bases). Trimming left V 5 bases short and J 11 bases short, with 13 bases between. Per germline, CDR1 KGHSH and CDR2 LQKENI. The CDR3 is made up of 13 amino acids. CDR3 residues: CASSNDRKTPLHF. In DNA form, the CDR3 reads TGTGCCAGCTCAAATGACAGAAAAACACCCCTCCACTTT. The variable domain in full, completed from reference TRBV18 and TRBJ1-6, reads NAGVMQNPRHLVRRRGQEARLRCSPMKGHSHVYWYRQLPEEGLKFMVYLQKENIIDESGMPKERFSAEFPKEGPSILRIQQVVRGDSAAYFCASSNDRKTPLHFGNGTRLTVT.

This clonotype showed up just a few times. The V gene is TRBV28, the J gene TRBJ1-1; D unresolved. This CDR3 spans 14 amino acids. In germline, CDR1 is MDHEN, CDR2 SYDVKM. V was shortened by 5 bases and J by 7 bases, with 17 bases between the two germline ends. CDR3 nucleotides: TGTGCCAGCAGTCCCCCGGTGAGCTGGGGTGAAGCTTTCTTT. It codes for CASSPPVSWGEAFF. The complete variable domain, with remaining parts taken from reference TRBV28 and TRBJ1-1, reads DVKVTQSSRYLVKRTGEKVFLECVQDMDHENMFWYRQDPGLGLRLIYFSYDVKMKEKGDIPEGYSVSREKKERFSLILESASTNQTSMYLCASSPPVSWGEAFFGQGTRLTVV.

This clonotype has a handful of counts. The gene calls are TRBV5-1 and TRBJ1-3, with a weak D call TRBD1 (6 bases). There are 16 residues in the CDR3. Germline-derived CDR1 and CDR2 are SGHRS and YFSETQ. The V and J ends lost 4 bases and 0 bases respectively, with 14 bases between them. CDR3 DNA: TGCGCCAGCAGCCCCGCCGGGACACCCTCTGGAAACACCATATATTTT. It is translated as CASSPAGTPSGNTIYF.

The chain employs TRBV27 and TRBJ2-3; TRBD1 matches 8 bases. Germline-derived CDR1 and CDR2 are MNHEY and SMNVEV (reference sequence). The CDR3 has 15 amino acids. V dropped 6 bases and J dropped 3; count of bases not matched to a gene: 8. Here the CDR3 reads CASSQDRGWTDTQYF. The CDR3 bases are TGTGCCAGCAGCCAAGACAGGGGATGGACAGATACGCAGTATTTT.

The V call is TRBV24-1, the J call TRBJ2-6; D not certain. In germline, CDR1 is KGHDR, CDR2 SFDVKD. Between the trimmed V and J ends, which lost 2 bases and 0 bases, there was a span of 7 bases. The CDR3 consists of 16 residues. The CDR3 DNA reads as TGTGCCACCAGTGATTCATGGGGCTCTGGGGCCAACGTCCTGACTTTC. Translating gives CATSDSWGSGANVLTF.

This clonotype showed up just a few times. The chain employs TRBV5-1 and TRBJ2-3; D remains unclear. The CDR3 is made up of 13 amino acids. Trimming removed 2 bases at V and 4 bases at J, with 8 bases between. Germline V gene lookup returns CDR1 SGHRS and CDR2 YFSETQ. CDR3 coding DNA: TGCGCCAGCAGCTTTGGAGCCCCAGATACGCAGTATTTT. It codes for CASSFGAPDTQYF.

This clonotype was detected a few times. This chain uses TRBV6-5 with TRBJ1-1; D uncertain. Germline loops: CDR1 MNHEY, CDR2 SVGAGI. V was clipped by 4 bases and J by 1 base, with 13 bases between them. This CDR3 has 15 residues. The CDR3 spells CASSSGPIKNTEAFF. In nucleotides, the CDR3 is TGTGCCAGCAGTTCCGGACCAATTAAGAACACTGAAGCTTTCTTT.

The chain is built from TRBV7-8 and TRBJ2-1, with a tentative D call TRBD2 (6 bases). Germline values: CDR1 SGHVS, CDR2 FQNEAQ. The CDR3 has 12 amino acids. V lost 4 bases to trimming and J lost 12 bases, with 13 bases between them. CDR3 nucleotides: TGTGCCAGCAGCTCTCGCGGGGTTGGGCAGTTCTTC. Translated: CASSSRGVGQFF.

This clonotype was detected many times. The chain uses TRBV7-2 and TRBJ2-6; a weak D match, TRBD1 (5 bases). The CDR3 length is 15 residues. The germline CDR1 and CDR2 sequences are SGHTA and FQGNSA. V was trimmed by 3 bases and J by 1 base, leaving 7 bases between them. CDR3 residues: CASSFGHSGANVLTF. The CDR3 DNA reads as TGTGCCAGCAGCTTCGGACATTCTGGGGCCAACGTCCTGACTTTC.

This clonotype was seen at least ten times. This chain uses TRBV6-1 with TRBJ1-2; no firm D call. The V end was cut by 2 bases, the J end by 10 bases, with 14 bases between. Germline CDR1 MNHNS, CDR2 SASEGT. CDR3 size: 13 residues. CDR3 sequence reads: CASSEPSTGDYTF. DNA for the CDR3: TGTGCCAGCAGTGAACCCTCTACCGGCGACTACACCTTC.

A few counts support this clonotype. This sequence joins TRBV14 and TRBJ2-7; no firm D call. CDR3 length equals 14 residues. The germline V and J ends were trimmed by 0 bases and 3 bases, with 9 bases remaining between them. Germline CDR1 SGHDN, CDR2 FVKESK. The DNA for the CDR3 is TGTGCCAGCAGCCAAGACTACGGCGACTACGAGCAGTACTTC. This sequence encodes CASSQDYGDYEQYF.